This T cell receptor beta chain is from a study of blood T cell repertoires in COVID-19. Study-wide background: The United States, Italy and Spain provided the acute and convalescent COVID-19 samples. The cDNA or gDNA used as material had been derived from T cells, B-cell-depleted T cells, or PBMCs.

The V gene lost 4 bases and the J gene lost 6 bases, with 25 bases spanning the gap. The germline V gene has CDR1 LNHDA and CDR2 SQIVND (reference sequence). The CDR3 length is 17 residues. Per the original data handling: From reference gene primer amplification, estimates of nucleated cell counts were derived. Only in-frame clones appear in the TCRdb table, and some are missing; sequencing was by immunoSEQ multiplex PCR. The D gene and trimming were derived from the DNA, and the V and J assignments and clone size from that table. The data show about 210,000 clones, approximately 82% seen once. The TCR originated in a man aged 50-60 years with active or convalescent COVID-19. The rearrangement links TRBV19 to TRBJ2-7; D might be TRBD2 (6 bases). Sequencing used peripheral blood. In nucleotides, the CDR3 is TGTGCCAGTAGTACCCGTGGGTCCTCCTCCCTGGGAGGCGAGCAGTACTTC. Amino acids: CASSTRGSSSLGGEQYF. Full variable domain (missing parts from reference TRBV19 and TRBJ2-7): DGGITQSPKYLFRKEGQNVTLSCEQNLNHDAMYWYRQDPGQGLRLIYYSQIVNDFQKGDIAEGYSVSREKKESFPLTVTSAQKNPTAFYLCASSTRGSSSLGGEQYFGPGTRLTVT.